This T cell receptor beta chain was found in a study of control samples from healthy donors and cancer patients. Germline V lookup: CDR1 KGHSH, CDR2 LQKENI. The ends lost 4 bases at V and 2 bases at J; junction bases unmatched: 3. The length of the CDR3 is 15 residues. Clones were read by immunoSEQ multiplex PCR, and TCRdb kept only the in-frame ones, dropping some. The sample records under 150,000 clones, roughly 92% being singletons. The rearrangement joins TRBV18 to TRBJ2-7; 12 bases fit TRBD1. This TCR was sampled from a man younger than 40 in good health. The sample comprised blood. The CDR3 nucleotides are TGTGCCAGCTCACGGGGACAGGGGGCCGCCTACGAGCAGTACTTC. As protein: CASSRGQGAAYEQYF.